Here is one T cell receptor beta chain with its context. The data were produced by immunoSEQ multiplex PCR, yet TCRdb's version contains in-frame clones alone and is incomplete. The table includes fewer than 110,000 clones, 96% detected once. Germline V lookup: CDR1 WSHSY, CDR2 SAAADI. V was trimmed by 4 bases and J by 6 bases, leaving 15 bases between them. The CDR3 is 15 amino acids. The record originates from a study of technical replicates of blood from several donors. The chain joins TRBV10-2 to TRBJ1-4; maybe TRBD1 (5 bases). The sequenced material came from T cells isolated from PBMCs. The sequence was obtained from a human donor in good health. CDR3 sequence: CASSAMVGGDEKLFF. The CDR3, as DNA: TGCGCCAGCAGTGCAATGGTGGGGGGAGATGAAAAACTGTTTTTT.